What follows are 31 T cell receptor beta chains derived from one specimen sequenced in a study of Graves' ophthalmopathy and Graves' hyperthyroidism. Transcripts of RNA were the source for amplifying TCR beta CDR3 regions. Following a first-round RT-PCR that used HTBI primers, a second-round multiplex PCR was carried out. TCRdb re-derived calls from the multiplex PCR reads in MiXCR, one entry per CDR3 protein. Among over a million distinct CDR3 sequences, 35% to 40% were seen once, and the ten largest hold approximately 10%. The sample taken for sequencing was peripheral blood or thyroid tissue (not recorded which). These TCRs come from an adult man with Graves' hyperthyroidism.

This clonotype was seen repeatedly, ten times or more. The V call is TRBV24-1, the J call TRBJ1-5; D unclear. The CDR3 loop spans 17 amino acids. Germline CDR1 reads KGHDR; CDR2 reads SFDVKD. Trimming cost V 4 bases and J 2 bases, with 17 bases left between them. CDR3 protein: CATSDPGAGFGNQPQHF. The CDR3 nucleotides are TGTGCCACCAGTGACCCAGGAGCGGGCTTCGGCAATCAGCCCCAGCATTTT.

Worth noting for this clonotype: This may arise from a read error, as a much more abundant clone is one base away. V and J are TRBV7-8 and TRBJ1-2; D is ambiguous. The CDR3 covers 16 residues. Germline lookup yields CDR1 SGHVS and CDR2 FQNEAQ. CDR3 in DNA: TGTGCCAGCAGCTTAACGGCGGCAGAGAAGAACTATGGCTACATCTTC. Amino acid sequence: CASSLTAAEKNYGYIF.

This clonotype has more than one count but fewer than ten. With a much larger clone just one base away, this may be a read error. The rearrangement joins TRBV11-2 to TRBJ1-1; no definite D call. The germline gives CDR1 SGHAT, CDR2 FQNNGV. Trimming pared 4 bases from V and 5 bases from J, leaving 17 bases between. The CDR3 is 15 residues long. Here the CDR3 DNA reads TGTGCCAGCAGCTCACGAGGTGATATGGGGACTGAAGCTTTCTTT. Translating it yields CASSSRGDMGTEAFF. The full variable domain, in which reference TRBV11-2 and TRBJ1-1 provide the parts outside the CDR3, is EAGVAQSPRYKIIEKRQSVAFWCNPISGHATLYWYQQILGQGPKLLIQFQNNGVVDDSQLPKDRFSAERLKGVDSTLKIQPAKLEDSAVYLCASSSRGDMGTEAFFGQGTRLTVV.

As regards this clonotype: This may be a read error, as it is one base from a much larger clone. The J gene is TRBJ2-2, the V gene TRBV7-9, with D unresolved. Per the germline V gene, CDR1 is SEHNR and CDR2 is FQNEAQ (reference sequence). The CDR3 has 14 residues. Trimming removed 4 bases from V and 6 bases from J, with 12 bases in between. In nucleotides, the CDR3 is TGTGCCAGCAGCTCCCATTCTAGTTCCGGGGAGCTGTTTTTT. It is translated as CASSSHSSSGELFF.

This clonotype came up many times. CDR3 in amino acids: CAISATGMNTEAFF. CDR3 DNA sequence: TGTGCCATCAGTGCCACAGGGATGAACACTGAAGCTTTCTTT. The chain couples TRBV10-3 to TRBJ1-1; perhaps TRBD1 as D (6 bases). The CDR3 contains 14 residues. The V gene's germline CDR1 is ENHRY and CDR2 SYGVKD. V shed 4 bases and J shed 0 bases, with 9 bases lying between them.

This clonotype turned up a few times. The J gene is TRBJ2-2, the V gene TRBV7-7; 12 bases line up with TRBD1. CDR3 length: 18 amino acids. J lost 7 bases, V lost 5 bases, and 14 bases had no gene match. Looked up from germline, CDR1 is SSHAT and CDR2 is FNYEAQ (reference sequence). This CDR3 reads CASSLGPPGTGGLGELFF. The CDR3 region has the DNA TGTGCCAGCAGCCTCGGGCCCCCAGGGACAGGGGGCCTCGGGGAGCTGTTTTTT.

This clonotype was seen just once. A read error is possible here, since a much larger clone lies one base away. The chain has TRBV7-6 and TRBJ2-5, with 7 positions matching TRBD1. The trim removed 4 bases at V and 6 bases at J, leaving 8 bases unmatched. Germline CDR1 SGHVS, CDR2 FNYEAQ. This CDR3 region has 14 residues. The CDR3 here is CASSSLTGPQTQYF. DNA for the CDR3: TGTGCCAGCAGCTCCCTGACAGGGCCCCAGACCCAGTACTTC. The whole variable domain, remainder taken from reference TRBV7-6 and TRBJ2-5, is GAGVSQSPRYKVTKRGQDVALRCDPISGHVSLYWYRQALGQGPEFLTYFNYEAQQDKSGLPNDRFSAERPEGSISTLTIQRTEQRDSAMYRCASSSLTGPQTQYFGPGTRLLVL.

This clonotype appeared many times. This chain uses TRBV24-1 with TRBJ2-7; the match to TRBD1 covers 8 bases. Germline V gene sequence: CDR1 KGHDR, CDR2 SFDVKD. After removal of 3 bases from V and 9 bases from J, the junction contained 9 bases not matched to a gene. The CDR3 is 14 residues long. The CDR3 nucleotides read TGTGCCACCAGTGATCTACAGGGGGTATTGGGGCAGTACTTC. Residues: CATSDLQGVLGQYF.

The rearrangement joins TRBV25-1 to TRBJ2-7, with 9 bases lining up with TRBD1. V lost 8 bases, J lost 2 bases, and 7 bases stayed unmatched. The CDR3 contains 14 residues. CDR1 and CDR2 from the germline V gene are MGHDK and SYGVNS. CDR3 residues: CASVARDRAYEQYF. CDR3 DNA: TGTGCCAGCGTTGCTAGGGACAGGGCCTACGAGCAGTACTTC.

The chain has TRBV7-3 and TRBJ2-1; 7 bases agree with TRBD2. The J segment lost 5 bases and the V segment lost 3 bases, leaving 7 bases of the junction unmatched. The CDR3 consists of 15 residues. Per the germline V gene, CDR1 is SGHTA and CDR2 is FQGTGA. CDR3 loop: CASSFLGGSHNEQFF. Here the CDR3 DNA reads TGTGCCAGCAGCTTTTTGGGCGGGAGCCACAATGAGCAGTTCTTC.

This clonotype appeared many times. J is TRBJ2-6 and V is TRBV2; 7 bases map to TRBD1. V was pared by 1 base and J by 4 bases, with 7 bases of the junction left unmatched. Per the germline V gene, CDR1 is SNHLY and CDR2 is FYNNEI. This CDR3 has 17 amino acids. The CDR3 DNA reads TGTGCCAGCAGTGAAGGGAAAGGGGGCGGAGGGGCCAACGTCCTGACTTTC. Its translation: CASSEGKGGGGANVLTF.

The chain carries TRBV20-1 and TRBJ2-7; 10 bases match TRBD1. The CDR3 has 15 residues. Losses at the gene ends were 3 bases for V and 0 bases for J; bases not matched to a gene: 5. Germline lookup yields CDR1 DFQATT and CDR2 SNEGSKA (reference sequence). In DNA, the CDR3 is TGCAGTGCTAGGGGACAGGGGACCCTCTCCTACGAGCAGTACTTC. Translating gives CSARGQGTLSYEQYF.

This sequence joins TRBV7-8 and TRBJ1-3; TRBD1 might be the D (5 bases). The CDR3 has 16 amino acids. V was cut by 4 bases and J by 0 bases, with 13 bases left in between. Germline CDR1 reads SGHVS; CDR2 reads FQNEAQ. The CDR3 nucleotides read TGTGCCAGCAGCTACGGGACGGCCCGCTCTGGAAACACCATATATTTT. Translated: CASSYGTARSGNTIYF.

V gene TRBV18 combines with J gene TRBJ1-2; TRBD1 is a possible D gene (5 bases). Trimming cost V 1 base and J 6 bases, with 12 bases left between them. The germline gives CDR1 KGHSH, CDR2 LQKENI. There are 14 residues in the CDR3. The CDR3 nucleotides read TGTGCCAGCTCACCACAGCAGGGAATGGATGGCTACACCTTC. It encodes CASSPQQGMDGYTF.

V and J are TRBV20-1 and TRBJ1-2; D is unresolved. The germline V gene encodes CDR1 DFQATT and CDR2 SNEGSKA (reference sequence). The CDR3 is 10 residues long. The CDR3 is CSAGIYGYTF. The DNA of the CDR3 is TGCAGCGCCGGAATCTATGGCTACACCTTC.

This clonotype has a count of ten or more. J is TRBJ1-1 and V is TRBV7-8; 7 bases agree with TRBD1. J was trimmed by 3 bases and V by 5 bases; bases with no gene match: 12. Germline lookup yields CDR1 SGHVS and CDR2 FQNEAQ. The CDR3 totals 16 residues. CDR3 nucleotides: TGTGCCAGCAGCCCGGTTGTGACAGGGAACTACACTGAAGCTTTCTTT. As protein: CASSPVVTGNYTEAFF.

Concerning this clonotype: A read error may be the cause here, since a much bigger clone is one base away. This chain uses TRBV7-9 with TRBJ2-2; weak D call: TRBD2 (6 bases). The CDR3 sequence is 16 residues long. Germline V gene data show CDR1 as SEHNR and CDR2 as FQNEAQ (reference sequence). The CDR3: CASSEQGRENTRELFF. The CDR3 DNA reads as TGTGCCAGCAGCGAGCAGGGACGGGAGAACACCAGGGAGCTGTTTTTT. Together with reference TRBV7-9 and TRBJ2-2, the CDR3 gives the full variable domain: DTGVSQNPRHKITKRGQNVTFRCDPISEHNRLYWYRQTLGQGPEFLTYFQNEAQLEKSRLLSDRFSAERPKGSFSTLEIQRTEQGDSAMYLCASSEQGRENTRELFFGEGSRLTVL.

This clonotype was recorded at least ten times. The chain has TRBV29-1 and TRBJ1-1, with D perhaps TRBD1 (6 bases). V was clipped by 4 bases and J by 3 bases, with 15 bases between them. The CDR3 is made up of 14 amino acids. Germline loops: CDR1 SQVTM, CDR2 ANQGSEA. The CDR3 reads CSVGGGNRYTEAFF. CDR3 sequence (DNA): TGCAGCGTTGGTGGGGGCAACAGATACACTGAAGCTTTCTTT.

For this clonotype: A read error may account for a junction end that differs from germline. The chain recombines TRBV10-3 with TRBJ1-5, with a tentative D call TRBD1 (6 bases). The CDR3 extends over 18 amino acids. Germline V gives CDR1 ENHRY, CDR2 SYGVKD. CDR3 nucleotides: TGTGCCAGCAGTTACTCGCCTACAGGGAACTTAAGCAATCAGCCCCAGCATTTT. Protein: CASSYSPTGNLSNQPQHF.

Notes on this clonotype: The conserved phenylalanine or tryptophan normally closing the CDR3 is absent here, so this likely arose from a read error. This chain uses TRBV20-1 with TRBJ2-7; either TRBD1 or TRBD2 may supply D (7 bases each). The CDR3 totals 14 residues. CDR1 DFQATT and CDR2 SNEGSKA come from the germline V gene (reference sequence). Trimming stripped 0 bases from V and 3 bases from J, with 12 bases between. This CDR3 reads CSARETGEGYEQYL. The CDR3 region has the DNA TGCAGTGCTAGAGAAACAGGGGAGGGCTACGAGCAGTACCTC.

This clonotype occurred a few times. The chain couples TRBV6-6 to TRBJ2-1, with D possibly being TRBD1 or TRBD2 (6 bases each). Trimming removed 7 bases from V and 9 bases from J, with 19 bases in between. This CDR3 region has 14 residues. Looked up from germline, CDR1 is MNHNY and CDR2 is SVGAGI (reference sequence). In nucleotides, the CDR3 is TGTGCCAGCATAATAGGGGGGCTGGCGGGTGAGCAGTTCTTC. Its translation: CASIIGGLAGEQFF.

The V gene is TRBV7-9, the J gene TRBJ1-2, with D unclear. In germline, CDR1 is SEHNR, CDR2 FQNEAQ (reference sequence). Trimming took 4 bases from V and 4 from J, leaving 10 bases between them. The CDR3 consists of 13 residues. CDR3 loop: CASSYHRIYGYTF. The CDR3, as DNA: TGTGCCAGCAGCTACCACCGAATCTATGGCTACACCTTC.

This clonotype turned up a few times. The chain employs TRBV2 and TRBJ2-5, with a tentative D call TRBD1 (6 bases). Germline assignment: CDR1 SNHLY and CDR2 FYNNEI. Between the trimmed V and J ends, which lost 7 bases and 2 bases, there was a span of 17 bases. The CDR3 is made up of 15 amino acids. CDR3 sequence: CASTKGRRGQETQYF. The CDR3 DNA is TGTGCCAGCACCAAGGGACGCAGGGGACAAGAGACCCAGTACTTC.

This sequence joins TRBV19 and TRBJ1-5, with D hard to call. The ends were cut back, 0 bases at V and 4 bases at J, with 7 bases in the middle. The CDR3 runs to 14 residues. The germline CDR1 and CDR2 sequences are LNHDA and SQIVND (reference sequence). The CDR3 DNA sequence: TGTGCCAGTAGTATAGAACAGCTAAATCAGCCCCAGCATTTT. Protein: CASSIEQLNQPQHF.

The chain is built from TRBV9 and TRBJ1-1; TRBD1 might be the D (5 bases). Germline CDR1 reads SGDLS; CDR2 reads YYNGEE. The CDR3 length is 13 residues. Trimming took off 0 bases at V and 7 bases at J, with 10 bases between the two ends. The CDR3 protein is CASSVENRGEAFF. The CDR3 nucleotides are TGTGCCAGCAGCGTAGAAAATAGGGGTGAAGCTTTCTTT.

This clonotype was counted at least ten times. The chain uses TRBV7-2 and TRBJ1-2; D unresolved. The CDR3 is made up of 18 amino acids. Germline V gene data show CDR1 as SGHTA and CDR2 as FQGNSA. The germline V and J ends were trimmed by 1 base and 4 bases, with 22 bases remaining between them. DNA for the CDR3: TGTGCCAGCAGCTTAGTGGTCGGAGCGGGGATGGGTGGCTATGGCTACACCTTC. Protein product: CASSLVVGAGMGGYGYTF.

This clonotype has just a few counts. V usage is TRBV9 and J usage is TRBJ1-6; D ambiguous. This CDR3 comprises 15 residues. From germline, CDR1 is SGDLS and CDR2 YYNGEE. The ends were cut back, 2 bases at V and 10 bases at J, with 16 bases in the middle. The CDR3 loop reads CASSVGNVPSSPLHF. DNA of the CDR3: TGTGCCAGCAGCGTTGGAAACGTCCCCAGCTCACCCCTCCACTTT. The full variable domain, in which reference TRBV9 and TRBJ1-6 provide the parts outside the CDR3, is DSGVTQTPKHLITATGQRVTLRCSPRSGDLSVYWYQQSLDQGLQFLIQYYNGEERAKGNILERFSAQQFPDLHSELNLSSLELGDSALYFCASSVGNVPSSPLHFGNGTRLTVT.

This clonotype was recorded once. The genes are TRBV29-1 and TRBJ2-2, with 8 nucleotides matching TRBD1. Unmatched junction bases numbered 5, after V lost 4 bases and J lost 1 base. The CDR3 totals 15 residues. Germline loops: CDR1 SQVTM, CDR2 ANQGSEA. The CDR3 DNA reads TGCAGCGTTGTGTCCGGGACAGGGAACACCGGGGAGCTGTTTTTT. Residues: CSVVSGTGNTGELFF.

The table lists this clonotype with many counts. This chain uses TRBV20-1 with TRBJ1-1; weak D call: TRBD1 (5 bases). Trimming removed 0 bases at V and 1 base at J, with 9 bases between. This CDR3 has 14 amino acids. In germline, CDR1 is DFQATT, CDR2 SNEGSKA (reference sequence). The CDR3 sequence is CSAREAGSNTEAFF. The CDR3 bases are TGCAGTGCTAGAGAGGCAGGGTCGAACACTGAAGCTTTCTTT.

The chain is built from TRBV6-5 and TRBJ1-2, with D hard to call. Per the germline V gene, CDR1 is MNHEY and CDR2 is SVGAGI. The CDR3 runs to 14 residues. V shed 5 bases and J shed 0 bases, with 10 bases lying between them. DNA of the CDR3: TGTGCCAGCAGTCGCCTTGGAACTAACTATGGCTACACCTTC. It specifies CASSRLGTNYGYTF.

This clonotype was counted ten times or more. The CDR3 spells CASSTTGDNYGYTF. The CDR3, as DNA: TGTGCCAGTAGTACAACAGGAGATAACTATGGCTACACCTTC. This chain connects TRBV19 to TRBJ1-2, with D possibly being TRBD1 (5 bases). Germline CDR1 reads LNHDA; CDR2 reads SQIVND (reference sequence). Trimming took off 4 bases at V and 1 base at J, with 10 bases between the two ends. This CDR3 contains 14 residues.